This T cell receptor beta chain was recovered during a study of response to subunit inactivated influenza vaccine. Study observations and caveats: After each seasonal influenza vaccination, few new T cells are recruited, the authors suggested.

Using its own MiXCR run on the RT-PCR reads, TCRdb lists one record per CDR3 protein. The sample has 200,000 to 300,000 distinct CDR3 sequences; 9% to 15% are singletons. The germline CDR1 and CDR2 sequences are LGHDT and YNNKEL (reference sequence). The CDR3 extends over 14 amino acids. V gave up 7 bases and J gave up 7 bases, with 17 bases separating them. This clonotype was observed at least ten times. Its antigen is as yet unknown. The receptor was isolated from a man aged 50 to 59 who received an inactivated influenza vaccine. This sequence joins TRBV3-1 and TRBJ2-1, with TRBD2 as a possible D gene (6 bases). The sample consisted of non-naive T cells sorted from PBMCs, taken about 14 days before vaccination. CDR3 sequence (DNA): TGTGCCAGCACCCCCCAACGGGGGTCAAATGAGCAGTTCTTC. Translating gives CASTPQRGSNEQFF.